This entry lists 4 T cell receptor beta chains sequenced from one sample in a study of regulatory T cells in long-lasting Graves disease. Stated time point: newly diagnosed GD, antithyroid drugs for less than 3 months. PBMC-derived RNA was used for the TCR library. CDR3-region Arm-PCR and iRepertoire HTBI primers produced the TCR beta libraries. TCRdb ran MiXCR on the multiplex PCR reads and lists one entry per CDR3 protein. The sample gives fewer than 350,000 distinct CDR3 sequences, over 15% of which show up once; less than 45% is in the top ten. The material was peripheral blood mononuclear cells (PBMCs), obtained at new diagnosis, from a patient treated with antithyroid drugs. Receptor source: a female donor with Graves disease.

The CDR3 DNA is TGTGCCAGCAGCCCACATCACACCGGACCCTACAATGAGCAGTTCTTC. This encodes CASSPHHTGPYNEQFF. The V gene is TRBV7-3, the J gene TRBJ2-1; D not resolved. V was clipped by 5 bases and J by 2 bases, with 16 bases between them. The CDR3 has 16 residues. Germline V gene data show CDR1 as SGHTA and CDR2 as FQGTGA. Based on the CDR3 plus reference TRBV7-3 and TRBJ2-1, the full variable domain is GAGVSQTPSNKVTEKGKYVELRCDPISGHTALYWYRQSLGQGPEFLIYFQGTGAADDSGLPNDRFFAVRPEGSVSTLKIQRTERGDSAVYLCASSPHHTGPYNEQFFGPGTRLTVL.

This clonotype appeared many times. The CDR3 sequence is CASSGVVGEQYF. In DNA form, the CDR3 reads TGTGCCAGCAGCGGGGTTGTCGGCGAGCAGTACTTC. The V gene is TRBV6-1, the J gene TRBJ2-7; perhaps TRBD2 as D (5 bases). In germline, CDR1 is MNHNS, CDR2 SASEGT. V was cut by 6 bases and J by 6 bases, with 12 bases left in between. This CDR3 spans 12 amino acids.

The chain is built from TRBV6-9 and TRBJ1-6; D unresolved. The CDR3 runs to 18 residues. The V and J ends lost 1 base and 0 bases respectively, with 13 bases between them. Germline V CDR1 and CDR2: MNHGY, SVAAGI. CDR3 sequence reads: CASSYFPSRSSYNSPLHF. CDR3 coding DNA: TGTGCCAGCAGTTATTTCCCTTCGAGGAGCTCCTATAATTCACCCCTCCACTTT.

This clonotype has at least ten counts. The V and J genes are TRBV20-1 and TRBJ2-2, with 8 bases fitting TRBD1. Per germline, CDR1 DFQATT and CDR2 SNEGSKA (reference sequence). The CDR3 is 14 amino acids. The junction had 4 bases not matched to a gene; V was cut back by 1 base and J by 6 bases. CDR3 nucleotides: TGCAGTGCTAGAGGGACAGGGCTCGCCGGGGAGCTGTTTTTT. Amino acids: CSARGTGLAGELFF.